This TCR beta chain was obtained from a study of blood T cell repertoires in COVID-19. Overall study context: Researchers got acute and convalescent COVID-19 samples from the United States, Italy and Spain. The analysed material was cDNA or gDNA that came from T cells, B-cell-depleted T cells, or PBMCs.

V was shortened by 4 bases and J by 7 bases, with 20 bases between the two germline ends. This CDR3 has 16 residues. The germline gives CDR1 SGDLS, CDR2 YYNGEE. As originally analysed: Amplified reference gene primers provided the basis for estimating nucleated cell counts. The table came from immunoSEQ multiplex PCR; TCRdb's copy has only in-frame clones and leaves some out. V and J calls and clone size are given by that table; D and trimming were obtained from the DNA. The data show about 200,000 clones, almost 90% seen once. V is TRBV9 and J is TRBJ1-4; D may be TRBD1 (6 bases). The sample consisted of peripheral blood. The TCR originated in a man between 18 and 35 years old with active or convalescent COVID-19. The CDR3 DNA reads as TGTGCCAGCAGCCCGGGGACCGGGGGGCGCGGTGAAAAACTGTTTTTT. This sequence encodes CASSPGTGGRGEKLFF.